The 11 T cell receptor beta chains in this list originate from one sample, sequenced in a study of cytomegalovirus exposure and HLA in healthy donors. This PCR relied on a set of 60 Vbeta primers and 13 Jbeta primers. TCRdb's copy holds only in-frame clones and misses some; the assay was immunoSEQ multiplex PCR. This table holds tens of thousands of clones. The specimen was PBMCs. The receptor source for this set is a girl aged 10-17 years in good health and CMV-seropositive.

The V and J genes are TRBV5-1 and TRBJ2-5; 9 bases agree with TRBD1. V was pared by 4 bases and J by 2 bases, with 3 bases of the junction left unmatched. CDR3 size: 14 residues. The germline V gene has CDR1 SGHRS and CDR2 YFSETQ. CDR3 sequence reads: CASSQTGGQETQYF. DNA for the CDR3: TGCGCCAGCAGCCAGACAGGGGGACAAGAGACCCAGTACTTC.

This sequence joins TRBV14 and TRBJ1-2; 12 nucleotides align to TRBD1. This CDR3 contains 15 residues. CDR1 is SGHDN, CDR2 FVKESK, per germline. Trimming removed 7 bases from V and 7 bases from J; junction bases left unmatched: 10. The CDR3 reads CASNDPGQGASGYTF. CDR3 DNA sequence: TGTGCCAGCAACGATCCGGGACAGGGGGCGAGTGGCTACACCTTC.

J is TRBJ2-7 and V is TRBV6-5; D gene unclear. Germline loops: CDR1 MNHEY, CDR2 SVGAGI. CDR3 size: 12 residues. V was pared by 8 bases and J by 4 bases, with 12 bases between. The CDR3 DNA reads as TGTGCCAGCGGCCGAAGTAAATACGAGCAGTACTTC. Its translation: CASGRSKYEQYF.

This sequence joins TRBV6-1 and TRBJ2-2, with TRBD1 as a possible D gene (5 bases). Looked up from germline, CDR1 is MNHNS and CDR2 is SASEGT. The V and J ends lost 3 bases and 6 bases respectively, with 14 bases between them. The CDR3 has 15 residues. CDR3 in amino acids: CASSESLGHSGELFF. CDR3 sequence (DNA): TGTGCCAGCAGTGAGTCCCTAGGACACTCCGGGGAGCTGTTTTTT.

The rearrangement links TRBV5-6 to TRBJ1-2, with TRBD1 matching over 8 bases. The junction had 15 bases not matched to a gene; V was cut back by 0 bases and J by 8 bases. The CDR3 loop spans 17 amino acids. Germline lookup yields CDR1 SGHDT and CDR2 YYEEEE. This CDR3 reads CASSLGSDRGRKMGYTF. Written as DNA, the CDR3 is TGTGCCAGCAGCTTGGGAAGCGACAGGGGTCGGAAGATGGGCTACACCTTC.

V gene TRBV4-1 combines with J gene TRBJ1-1; D ambiguous. The CDR3 extends over 15 amino acids. V lost 1 base and J 1 base, leaving 10 bases between the germline ends. Per germline, CDR1 MGHRA and CDR2 YSYEKL. The CDR3 coding sequence is TGCGCCAGCAGCCAAGTCGAAGCCTCGAACACTGAAGCTTTCTTT. Translating gives CASSQVEASNTEAFF.

J is TRBJ2-5 and V is TRBV4-3; D unclear. Germline values: CDR1 LGHNA, CDR2 YSLEER. Trimming shortened V by 2 bases and J by 5 bases, and 12 bases separated the two germline ends. The CDR3 totals 14 residues. In DNA, the CDR3 is TGCGCCAGCAGCCAACTTCCCAAGAGGGAGACCCAGTACTTC. The encoded protein is CASSQLPKRETQYF.

The V call is TRBV19, the J call TRBJ2-7, with a weak D call TRBD2 (6 bases). With 1 base removed from V and 7 bases from J, the gap between germline ends came to 11 bases. Germline CDR1 and CDR2: LNHDA and SQIVND (reference sequence). The CDR3 has 13 amino acids. CDR3 sequence: CASSIGGTREQYF. The CDR3 DNA is TGTGCCAGTAGTATAGGCGGGACCCGTGAGCAGTACTTC. The entire variable domain, with the rest obtained from reference TRBV19 and TRBJ2-7, is as follows: DGGITQSPKYLFRKEGQNVTLSCEQNLNHDAMYWYRQDPGQGLRLIYYSQIVNDFQKGDIAEGYSVSREKKESFPLTVTSAQKNPTAFYLCASSIGGTREQYFGPGTRLTVT.

The V call is TRBV27, the J call TRBJ2-7; D ambiguous. Germline V gene data show CDR1 as MNHEY and CDR2 as SMNVEV (reference sequence). This CDR3 contains 14 residues. V lost 2 bases and J lost 2, with 10 bases in between. The CDR3, as DNA: TGTGCCAGCAGTTTAGGAGATGGAACCTACGAGCAGTACTTC. Translation gives CASSLGDGTYEQYF.

The chain carries TRBV5-1 and TRBJ2-1, with 13 positions matching TRBD2. The J segment lost 5 bases and the V segment lost 0 bases, leaving 2 bases of the junction unmatched. CDR1 and CDR2 (germline): SGHRS, YFSETQ. CDR3 length: 16 amino acids. CDR3 DNA: TGCGCCAGCAGCTTGGGACTAGCGGGGGGCCACAATGAGCAGTTCTTC. Residues: CASSLGLAGGHNEQFF.

The chain joins TRBV27 to TRBJ2-5; D possibly corresponds to TRBD2 (6 bases). The closer fit of TRBJ2-7 to the DNA end suggests the J call may be wrong. CDR3 length: 14 residues. Per germline, CDR1 MNHEY and CDR2 SMNVEV (reference sequence). CDR3 in amino acids: CASSWDGGTYEQYF. The CDR3 DNA reads TGTGCCAGCAGCTGGGACGGAGGGACCTACGAGCAGTACTTC.